This T cell receptor beta chain comes out of a study of T cells after posttransplantation cyclophosphamide. Notes on the study in general: Blood and skin or GI T cell repertoires showed limited TRB overlap. Recipient CMV seropositivity and CMV reactivation strongly tracked TRB clonality. Later post-transplant blood repertoires were often dominated by donor CD8+ memory clones.

Cyclophosphamide on days +3 and +4 followed busulfan-fludarabine conditioning and a marrow graft. A remark on this clone: The antigen is not known.

J lost 5 bases, V lost 1 base, and 6 bases had no gene match. Germline V gene lookup returns CDR1 SGHKS and CDR2 YYEKEE (reference sequence). This CDR3 comprises 14 residues. Repertoires were generated with immunoSEQ multiplex PCR, while TCRdb's copy carries only in-frame clones and drops some. The sample lists about 7,600 clones; around 82% were seen once. The material sequenced was CD4+ T cells sorted from blood, taken 950 to 1,200 days after allogeneic stem cell transplant with posttransplant cyclophosphamide. The receptor was isolated from a female patient aged 40-50 years who received an allogeneic stem cell transplant from a related donor, was CMV-positive, and had no GVHD. The graft donor may have contributed some T cells. The chain recombines TRBV5-5 with TRBJ2-7; 7 bases line up with TRBD2. The CDR3 here is CASSLRGGSDEQYF. CDR3 nucleotide sequence: TGTGCCAGCAGCTTGCGCGGGGGAAGCGACGAGCAGTACTTC.